One sample yielded the 9 T cell receptor beta chains listed below, sequenced in a study of CD8+ T cells in alopecia areata. Extracted RNA was reverse transcribed, and the resulting cDNA served as sequencing template. Using immunoSEQ multiplex PCR, the repertoire was profiled, and TCRdb retains in-frame clones only, with some absent. Of 150,000 to 180,000 clones listed, 45% to 60% are singletons. Sequenced here: CD8+ T cells sorted from blood, sampled at week 0. The receptors were gathered from a human donor with alopecia areata.

This clone has a handful of counts. The V and J genes are TRBV29-1 and TRBJ1-2, with 9 bases identical to TRBD1. The CDR3 has 12 amino acids. The J segment lost 6 bases and the V segment lost 3 bases, leaving 2 bases of the junction unmatched. Germline V gene lookup returns CDR1 SQVTM and CDR2 ANQGSEA. CDR3 coding DNA: TGCAGCGTTGAGGGGACAGGGAATGGCTACACCTTC. Encoded protein: CSVEGTGNGYTF.

The sample holds a few counts of this clone. The chain employs TRBV13 and TRBJ2-2, with 10 bases aligning to TRBD2. The CDR3 has 16 residues. Looked up from germline, CDR1 is PRHDT and CDR2 is FYEKMQ (reference sequence). V was clipped by 5 bases and J by 2 bases; unmatched bases: 5. The CDR3 here is CASSHIAGGNTGELFF. DNA for the CDR3: TGTGCCAGCAGCCACATAGCGGGGGGAAACACCGGGGAGCTGTTTTTT.

V gene TRBV4-3 combines with J gene TRBJ1-2; D is perhaps TRBD1 (5 bases). V gave up 0 bases and J gave up 4 bases, with 15 bases separating them. CDR1 is LGHNA, CDR2 YSLEER, per germline. The CDR3 consists of 16 residues. The CDR3 region is CASSQDWARVSYGYTF. The CDR3 bases are TGCGCCAGCAGCCAAGATTGGGCCAGGGTGAGCTATGGCTACACCTTC.

The chain couples TRBV4-3 to TRBJ2-7, with TRBD1 matching 10 bases. This CDR3 contains 14 residues. The junction had 2 bases not matched to a gene; V was cut back by 3 bases and J by 3 bases. Germline CDR1 LGHNA, CDR2 YSLEER. CDR3 sequence: CASSQGQGNYEQYF. DNA of the CDR3: TGCGCCAGCAGCCAGGGACAGGGGAACTACGAGCAGTACTTC.

A few counts support this clone. The chain carries TRBV12-5 and TRBJ2-5, with 7 positions matching TRBD1. Germline V gene data show CDR1 as LGHNT and CDR2 as FRNRAP. V was clipped by 6 bases and J by 4 bases; unmatched bases: 5. The CDR3 consists of 13 residues. The DNA of the CDR3 is TGTGCTAGTGGGACAGGGTGGGCAGAGACCCAGTACTTC. Encoded protein: CASGTGWAETQYF.

The CDR3 is CASSLDPGSSGELFF. The CDR3 DNA reads as TGTGCCAGCAGCTTAGATCCAGGGTCTAGCGGGGAGCTGTTTTTT. The genes are TRBV11-2 and TRBJ2-2, with D perhaps TRBD1 (5 bases). The germline V gene encodes CDR1 SGHAT and CDR2 FQNNGV. V lost 0 bases to trimming and J lost 7 bases, with 12 bases between them. The CDR3 totals 15 residues.

The gene calls are TRBV9 and TRBJ2-7; possibly TRBD2 for D (6 bases). CDR3 size: 15 residues. V was shortened by 4 bases and J by 0 bases, with 14 bases between the two germline ends. Germline CDR1 reads SGDLS; CDR2 reads YYNGEE. The chain's CDR3 is CASSPRDFSSYEQYF. As DNA, the CDR3 is TGTGCCAGCAGCCCCCGGGACTTTAGCTCCTACGAGCAGTACTTC.

The chain has TRBV30 and TRBJ1-1; tentative D call: TRBD1 (5 bases). The CDR3 has 14 amino acids. V was shortened by 4 bases and J by 1 base, with 13 bases between the two germline ends. From germline, CDR1 is GTSNPN and CDR2 SVGIG (reference sequence). CDR3 sequence: CAWNPGRGNTEAFF. The CDR3 region has the DNA TGTGCCTGGAACCCGGGACGGGGGAACACTGAAGCTTTCTTT.

This clone was counted between two and nine times. J is TRBJ1-1 and V is TRBV29-1; tentatively, D is TRBD1 (6 bases). Germline values: CDR1 SQVTM, CDR2 ANQGSEA. CDR3 length equals 13 residues. Trimming stripped 6 bases from V and 3 bases from J, with 14 bases between. CDR3 loop: CSVRDRPYTEAFF. CDR3 coding DNA: TGCAGCGTAAGAGACAGGCCGTACACTGAAGCTTTCTTT.